This TCR beta chain was sequenced for a study of shared clonotypes between healthy human individuals. Overall study context: Plates per donor: three CD4 naive, three CD4 memory, two CD8 naive, one CD8 memory. Study observations and caveats: Clonotypes shared by all four sorted-subset donors had higher generation probabilities than non-shared clonotypes.

V was cut by 2 bases and J by 5 bases, with 16 bases left in between. The CDR3 runs 15 residues. Germline assignment: CDR1 SNHLY and CDR2 FYNNEI. The study drew all its donors from Caucasian adults living in Nashville, Tennessee. Sorted-subset replicate PCRs used 150 to 250 ng of genomic DNA. This amount corresponded to approximately 30,000 T cell genomes. The repertoire was sequenced with immunoSEQ multiplex PCR; TCRdb's copy has only in-frame clones and lacks some. The data contain 1,500,000 or so clones, roughly 98.5% of them seen just once; the ten biggest clones take up 0.36%. In regard to this clone: As yet, its antigen is unknown.

The clonotype was recovered from a man aged 25-45 years in good health. The chain carries TRBV2 and TRBJ2-7; weak D call: TRBD2 (6 bases). The sample comprised naive CD4+ T cells sorted from blood. The subset was: CD45RA+ positively selected. The CDR3 sequence is CASSESGGRGHEQYF. DNA for the CDR3: TGTGCCAGCAGTGAATCTGGAGGGAGAGGGCACGAGCAGTACTTC. Drawing the rest from reference TRBV2 and TRBJ2-7, the complete variable domain is EPEVTQTPSHQVTQMGQEVILRCVPISNHLYFYWYRQILGQKVEFLVSFYNNEISEKSEIFDDQFSVERPDGSNFTLKIRSTKLEDSAMYFCASSESGGRGHEQYFGPGTRLTVT.